This TCR beta chain appears in the sequencing data of a study of blood T cell repertoires in COVID-19. Whole-study context: Sites in the United States, Italy and Spain provided acute and convalescent COVID-19 samples. PBMCs, B-cell-depleted T cells, or T cells provided the cDNA or gDNA that made up the material.

Trimming took 5 bases from V and 5 from J; bases not matched to a gene: 9. Germline loops: CDR1 SGHTA, CDR2 FQGNSA. There are 15 residues in the CDR3. In the authors' methods: Amplification of reference gene primers was used by the study to estimate nucleated cell counts. Measured with immunoSEQ multiplex PCR; TCRdb has only the in-frame clones, and not every one. V and J calls and clone size are as listed in that table; D and trimming were resolved from the DNA. In the table there are 100,000 to 120,000 clones, 70% to 80% of which are singletons. This TCR was recovered from a woman aged 60 to 75 with acute or convalescent COVID-19. Sequenced sample: peripheral blood. J is TRBJ2-1 and V is TRBV7-2; TRBD1 matches at 7 bases. CDR3 loop: CASSVQGRPHNEQFF. The CDR3 DNA reads TGTGCCAGCAGCGTACAGGGGCGACCCCACAATGAGCAGTTCTTC.